This note documents a single T cell receptor (beta chain) sequence. Its antigen is unknown. The junction departs from the called germline gene at one end, perhaps through a read error. The sample originates from a study of CD8+CD57+ T cells in acquired aplastic anemia (dated by TCRdb to the late 2010s). Notes on the research overall: A mean of about 3.2 ug of DNA, ranging from roughly 0.17 to 30 ug, was extracted from sorted CD4+ and CD8+ cells. A CD8+CD57+ expansion meant a frequency higher than the mean frequency seen in healthy subjects. Study-wide findings and limitations: About 29 CD8+ CDR3 sequences were found to be shared between patients and controls, but these sequences appeared to be highly expressed in patients and within the immunodominant clones of the patients. Patients and healthy controls showed no significant difference in CD8+ Simpson's diversity (P=0.060).

The patients picked for sequencing were ones in whom flow cytometry had shown an expansion of CD8+CD57+ cells. All patients had severe acquired aplastic anemia diagnosed by International Study of Aplastic Anemia and Agranulocytosis and Camitta criteria. At the time blood was sampled, none of the patients had received any therapy. TCR repertoires of sorted CD4+ and CD8+ blood T cells from severe aplastic anemia patients and healthy subjects were deep-sequenced in the study. Patients were enrolled under clinicaltrials.gov protocols 00001620, 01623167, 00001397, 00071045, 00081523 and 00961064 in the USA. Ficoll-Paque density gradient centrifugation was used to isolate peripheral blood mononuclear cells. Before DNA was extracted, CD4+ and CD8+ T cells were sorted using either FACS or magnetic beads. In the germline V gene (reference sequence), CDR1 corresponds to GTSNPN and CDR2 to SVGIG. From the cysteine up to the phenylalanine, the CDR3 has a length of 13 residues. Kept here is only the CDR3 DNA, which spans 39 bases and is read in frame from base 1.

Profiling of TCR beta VDJ combinations and CDR3 sequences used genomic DNA as the template. An Illumina HiSeq 2000 was used for TCR repertoire sequencing. The study's processing was this. Repertoires were assessed using TRBV/TRBJ rearrangement plots, CDR3 size and DJ length profiles, and Simpson's diversity index. The immunodominant clone was defined as the most abundant DNA sequence in deep sequencing data. CDR3 amino acid sequences were screened for sharing across subjects and compared with published repertoires and the VDJdb database. Using fastp at Q25 and MiXCR, TCRdb reprocessed the public reads and kept productive beta chains. CDR3 protein duplicates are merged, each entry listing the most common genes and DNA. Here the V and J calls rest on TCRdb's processing, not on the authors' analysis. Across this sample there are around 430,000 distinct CDR3 sequences, with under 40% seen only once. The ten most abundant clones make up less than 0.85% of the sample.

The sequencing sample was made of sorted CD4+, CD8+, or CD8+CD57+ T cells (not recorded which) from PBMCs. This clonotype was sampled from a human donor with aplastic anemia. The chain is encoded by TRBV30 joined to TRBJ1-2, with the D gene not clear enough to name. The encoded CDR3 is CARRAANSYGYTF. The bases are TGTGCCCGGAGGGCAGCAAACTCCTATGGCTACACCTTC.